This paragraph reports one TCR beta chain. Unique molecular identifiers tagged the TCRbeta library. TCRdb passed the PCR reads through MiXCR, listing each CDR3 protein once. The sample yields about 540,000 distinct CDR3 sequences, around 19% seen once. This CDR3 contains 14 residues. Germline CDR1 SGHDN, CDR2 FVKESK. V lost 7 bases to trimming and J lost 9 bases; unmatched junction nucleotides: 12. This entry belongs to a study of T-cell reconstitution after alpha-beta-depleted transplantation in children. The V and J genes are TRBV14 and TRBJ2-1; 7 bases agree with TRBD2. This TCR was recovered from a human donor who donated a stem cell graft to a child with acute lymphoblastic leukemia. The starting material was PBMCs from the stem cell graft donor, obtained from the stem cell graft. CDR3 sequence (DNA): TGTGCCAGCATCACGGGACTACCTGGCCGTGAGCAGTTCTTC. The encoded protein is CASITGLPGREQFF.